The 8 T cell receptor beta chains listed next were all sequenced from one sample in a study of a mutant IDH1 vaccine in newly diagnosed glioma. These receptors lack a known antigen. This table comes from immunoSEQ multiplex PCR, and its TCRdb copy is limited to in-frame clones, with some not included. The sample has more than 50,000 clones, approximately 91% seen once. Time point specified: week 11, during vaccination. Each dose delivered 300 ug of mutant IDH1 20-mer peptide subcutaneously with imiquimod. Sequenced material: PBMCs, taken from a glioma patient whose treatment included an IDH1 peptide vaccine. These receptors came from a man aged 35 to 55 with glioma.

This sequence joins TRBV7-2 and TRBJ2-3; 8 bases are shared with TRBD1. The CDR3 totals 14 residues. Germline CDR1 SGHTA, CDR2 FQGNSA. Unmatched junction bases numbered 3, after V lost 5 bases and J lost 2 bases. CDR3 residues: CASSADRATDTQYF. The CDR3 DNA follows: TGTGCCAGCAGCGCGGACAGGGCCACAGATACGCAGTATTTT. Together with reference TRBV7-2 and TRBJ2-3, the CDR3 gives the full variable domain: GAGVSQSPSNKVTEKGKDVELRCDPISGHTALYWYRQSLGQGLEFLIYFQGNSAPDKSGLPSDRFSAERTGGSVSTLTIQRTQQEDSAVYLCASSADRATDTQYFGPGTRLTVL.

The rearrangement uses TRBV5-1 and TRBJ2-1, with D perhaps matching TRBD1 (6 bases). The CDR3 contains 19 residues. Germline CDR1 is SGHRS and CDR2 is YFSETQ. Trimming stripped 0 bases from V and 0 bases from J, with 19 bases between. CDR3 in amino acids: CASSLAWGYRESSYNEQFF. DNA for the CDR3: TGCGCCAGCAGCTTGGCCTGGGGTTACAGGGAGAGCTCCTACAATGAGCAGTTCTTC.

The chain uses TRBV10-3 and TRBJ2-3; D may match TRBD1 or TRBD2 (5 bases each). The CDR3 totals 15 residues. Germline values: CDR1 ENHRY, CDR2 SYGVKD. V lost 0 bases, J lost 8 bases, and 15 bases lay in between. CDR3 sequence reads: CAISESRGSSGTQYF. The CDR3 nucleotides are TGTGCCATCAGTGAGTCGAGGGGATCCTCGGGTACGCAGTATTTT.

This chain connects TRBV19 to TRBJ1-6; 9 positions match TRBD1. The CDR3 sequence is 14 residues long. CDR1 and CDR2 (germline): LNHDA, SQIVND (reference sequence). V gave up 6 bases and J gave up 8 bases; unmatched junction bases: 5. CDR3: CASRKQGAHSPLHF. The CDR3 region has the DNA TGTGCCAGTAGGAAACAGGGGGCGCATTCACCCCTCCACTTT. Filled out from reference TRBV19 and TRBJ1-6, the complete variable domain reads DGGITQSPKYLFRKEGQNVTLSCEQNLNHDAMYWYRQDPGQGLRLIYYSQIVNDFQKGDIAEGYSVSREKKESFPLTVTSAQKNPTAFYLCASRKQGAHSPLHFGNGTRLTVT.

The chain uses TRBV7-2 and TRBJ1-1; D possibly corresponds to TRBD1 (5 bases). Between the trimmed V and J ends, which lost 5 bases and 8 bases, there was a span of 15 bases. The length of the CDR3 is 13 residues. Germline V gene lookup returns CDR1 SGHTA and CDR2 FQGNSA. The CDR3: CASSLGTAREAFF. The CDR3 DNA is TGTGCCAGCAGCCTTGGGACCGCCCGGGAAGCTTTCTTT.

This chain uses TRBV11-2 with TRBJ1-2; no clear D. The CDR3 runs 15 residues. CDR1 SGHAT and CDR2 FQNNGV come from the germline V gene. V lost 1 base to trimming and J lost 10 bases, with 19 bases between them. The CDR3 DNA reads as TGTGCCAGCAGCTTAGGGGATGGGAGTTCCGAGGACTACACCTTC. As protein: CASSLGDGSSEDYTF.

The chain links TRBV5-1 to TRBJ1-2, with a weak D call TRBD1 (6 bases). The CDR3 has 16 amino acids. CDR1 is SGHRS and CDR2 is YFSETQ in the germline V gene. The V and J ends lost 4 bases and 0 bases respectively, with 16 bases between them. CDR3 protein: CASSLGHGTTNYGYTF. The CDR3 bases are TGCGCCAGCAGCCTAGGCCACGGGACAACTAACTATGGCTACACCTTC.

The rearrangement links TRBV5-1 to TRBJ1-2; the D gene is possibly TRBD1 (5 bases). This CDR3 contains 13 residues. The germline V gene encodes CDR1 SGHRS and CDR2 YFSETQ. Trimming cost V 0 bases and J 7 bases, with 10 bases left between them. DNA for the CDR3: TGCGCCAGCAGCTTGGGGGACGCGACTGGCTACACCTTC. Translation gives CASSLGDATGYTF.